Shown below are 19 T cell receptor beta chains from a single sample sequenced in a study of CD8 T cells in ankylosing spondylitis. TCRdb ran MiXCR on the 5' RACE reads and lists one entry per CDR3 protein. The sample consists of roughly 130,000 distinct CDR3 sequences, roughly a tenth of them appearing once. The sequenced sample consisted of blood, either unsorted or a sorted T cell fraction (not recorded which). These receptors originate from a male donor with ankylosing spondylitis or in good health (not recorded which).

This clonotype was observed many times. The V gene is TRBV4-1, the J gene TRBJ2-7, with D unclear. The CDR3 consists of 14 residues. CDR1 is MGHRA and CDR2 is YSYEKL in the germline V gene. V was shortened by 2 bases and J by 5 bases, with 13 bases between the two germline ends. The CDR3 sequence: CASSQPTSRNEQYF. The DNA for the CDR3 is TGCGCCAGCAGCCAACCGACTTCTCGGAACGAGCAGTACTTC.

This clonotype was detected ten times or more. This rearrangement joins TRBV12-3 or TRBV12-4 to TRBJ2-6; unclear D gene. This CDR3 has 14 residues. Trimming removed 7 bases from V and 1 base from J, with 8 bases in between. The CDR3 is CASTPLSGANVLTF. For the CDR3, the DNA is TGTGCCAGCACCCCGTTATCTGGGGCCAACGTCCTGACTTTC.

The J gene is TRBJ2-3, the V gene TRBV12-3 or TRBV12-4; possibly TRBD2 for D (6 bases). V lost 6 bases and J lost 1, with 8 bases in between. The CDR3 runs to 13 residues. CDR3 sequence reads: CASRSSGTDTQYF. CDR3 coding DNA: TGTGCCAGCAGATCTAGCGGCACAGATACGCAGTATTTT.

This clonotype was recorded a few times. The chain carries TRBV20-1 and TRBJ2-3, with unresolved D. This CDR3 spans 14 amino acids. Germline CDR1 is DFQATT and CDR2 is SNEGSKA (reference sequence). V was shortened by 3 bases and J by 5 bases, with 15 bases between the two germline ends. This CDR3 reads CSARPLVFVDTQYF. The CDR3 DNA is TGCAGTGCTAGGCCCTTGGTGTTCGTAGATACGCAGTATTTT.

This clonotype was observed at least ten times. The CDR3 loop is CAISAQGMNEQFF. In nucleotides, the CDR3 is TGTGCCATCAGTGCTCAGGGGATGAATGAGCAGTTCTTC. The J gene is TRBJ2-1, the V gene TRBV10-3; D perhaps matches TRBD1 (6 bases). The CDR3 consists of 13 residues. Trimming cost V 4 bases and J 7 bases, with 11 bases left between them. Germline values: CDR1 ENHRY, CDR2 SYGVKD.

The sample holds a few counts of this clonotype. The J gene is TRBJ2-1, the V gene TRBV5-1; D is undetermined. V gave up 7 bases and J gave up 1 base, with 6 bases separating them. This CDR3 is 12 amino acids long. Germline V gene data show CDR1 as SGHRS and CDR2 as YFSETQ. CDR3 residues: CASRLSYNEQFF. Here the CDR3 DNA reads TGCGCCAGCCGCCTATCCTACAATGAGCAGTTCTTC.

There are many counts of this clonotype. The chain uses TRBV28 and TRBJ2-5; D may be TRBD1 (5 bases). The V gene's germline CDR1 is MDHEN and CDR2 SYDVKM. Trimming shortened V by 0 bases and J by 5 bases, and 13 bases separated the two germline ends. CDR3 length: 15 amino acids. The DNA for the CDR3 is TGTGCCAGCAGTTTATGGGTCCAGGGTGGCGAGACCCAGTACTTC. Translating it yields CASSLWVQGGETQYF.

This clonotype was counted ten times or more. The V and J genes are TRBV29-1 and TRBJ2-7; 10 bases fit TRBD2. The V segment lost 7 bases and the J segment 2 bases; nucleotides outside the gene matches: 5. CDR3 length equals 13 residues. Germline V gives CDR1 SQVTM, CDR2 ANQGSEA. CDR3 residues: CSGSLAGAYEQYF. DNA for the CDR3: TGCAGCGGGAGCCTAGCGGGGGCCTACGAGCAGTACTTC.

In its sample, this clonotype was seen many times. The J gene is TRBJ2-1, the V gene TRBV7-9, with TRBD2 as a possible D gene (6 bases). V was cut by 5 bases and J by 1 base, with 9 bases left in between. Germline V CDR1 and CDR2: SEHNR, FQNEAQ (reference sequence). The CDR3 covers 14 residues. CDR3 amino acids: CASSRGGSYNEQFF. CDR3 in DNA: TGTGCCAGCAGCCGTGGGGGGTCCTACAATGAGCAGTTCTTC.

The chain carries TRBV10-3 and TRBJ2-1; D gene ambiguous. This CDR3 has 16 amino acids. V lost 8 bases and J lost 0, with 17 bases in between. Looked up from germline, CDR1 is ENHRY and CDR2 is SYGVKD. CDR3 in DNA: TGTGCCATCGGCTTTAGGCTCCTCAGCTCCTACAATGAGCAGTTCTTC. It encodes CAIGFRLLSSYNEQFF.

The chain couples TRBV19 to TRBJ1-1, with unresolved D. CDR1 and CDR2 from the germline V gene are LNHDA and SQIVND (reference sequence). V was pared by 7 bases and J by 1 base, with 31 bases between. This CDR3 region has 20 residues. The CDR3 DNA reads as TGTGCCAGTAATTCTAGTATAGTGCTGAGATATTCAAGCAGGAACACTGAAGCTTTCTTT. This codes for CASNSSIVLRYSSRNTEAFF.

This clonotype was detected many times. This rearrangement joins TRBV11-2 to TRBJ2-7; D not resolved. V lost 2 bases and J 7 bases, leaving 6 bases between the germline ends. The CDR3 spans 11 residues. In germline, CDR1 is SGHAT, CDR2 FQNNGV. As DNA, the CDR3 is TGTGCCAGCAGCTTACGGCGGGAGCAGTACTTC. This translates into CASSLRREQYF.

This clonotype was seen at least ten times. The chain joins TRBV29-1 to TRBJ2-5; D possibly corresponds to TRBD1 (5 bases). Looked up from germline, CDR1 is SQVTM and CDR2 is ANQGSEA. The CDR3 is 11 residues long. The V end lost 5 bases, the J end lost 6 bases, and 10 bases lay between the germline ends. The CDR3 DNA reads TGCAGCGTTTGGGGCAGGAAGACCCAGTACTTC. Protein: CSVWGRKTQYF.

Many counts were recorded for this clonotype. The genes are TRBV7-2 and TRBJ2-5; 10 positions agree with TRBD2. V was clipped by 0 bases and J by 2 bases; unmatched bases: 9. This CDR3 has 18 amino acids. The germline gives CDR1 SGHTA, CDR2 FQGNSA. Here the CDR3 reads CASSLAALLAGSQETQYF. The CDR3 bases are TGTGCCAGCAGCTTAGCCGCTCTACTAGCGGGGTCACAAGAGACCCAGTACTTC.

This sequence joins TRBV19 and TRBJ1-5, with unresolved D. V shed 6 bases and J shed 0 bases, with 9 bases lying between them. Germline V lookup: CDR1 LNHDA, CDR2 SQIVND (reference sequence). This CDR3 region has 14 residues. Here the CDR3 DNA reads TGTGCCAGTAGCCGAGACAATAGCAATCAGCCCCAGCATTTT. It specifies CASSRDNSNQPQHF.

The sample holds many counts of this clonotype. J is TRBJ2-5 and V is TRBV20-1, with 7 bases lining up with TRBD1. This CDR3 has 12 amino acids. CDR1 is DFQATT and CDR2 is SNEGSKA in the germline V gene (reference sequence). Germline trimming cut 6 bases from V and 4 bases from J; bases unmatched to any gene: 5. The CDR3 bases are TGCAGTGCAACAGGGGTCGGAGAGACCCAGTACTTC. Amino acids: CSATGVGETQYF.

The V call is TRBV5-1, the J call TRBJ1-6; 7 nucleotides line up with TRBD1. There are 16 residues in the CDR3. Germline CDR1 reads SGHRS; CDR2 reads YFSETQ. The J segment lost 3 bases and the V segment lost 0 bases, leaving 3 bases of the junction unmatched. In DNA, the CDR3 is TGCGCCAGCAGCTTGGCAAGACAGGGCTATAATTCACCCCTCCACTTT. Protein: CASSLARQGYNSPLHF.

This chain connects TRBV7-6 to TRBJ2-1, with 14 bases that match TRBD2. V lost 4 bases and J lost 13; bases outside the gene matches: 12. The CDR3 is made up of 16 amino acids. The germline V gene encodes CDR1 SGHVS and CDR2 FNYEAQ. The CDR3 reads CASSSRLAGGRRKQFF. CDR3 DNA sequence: TGTGCCAGCAGCTCCCGACTAGCGGGAGGGAGGCGTAAACAGTTCTTC.

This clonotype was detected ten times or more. This CDR3 reads CASSLDGLAGDKQFF. The CDR3, as DNA: TGTGCCAGCAGCTTAGACGGTTTAGCGGGGGATAAGCAGTTCTTC. The chain combines TRBV7-9 with TRBJ2-1; 9 bases map to TRBD2. CDR1 and CDR2 (germline): SEHNR, FQNEAQ (reference sequence). V lost 1 base and J lost 11; bases outside the gene matches: 9. This CDR3 spans 15 amino acids.